Listed below are T cell receptor beta chains from one sample, sequenced in a study of T cell responses to AZD1222 COVID-19 vaccine. The protocol was immunoSEQ multiplex PCR, while the TCRdb copy is restricted to in-frame clones and leaves out a portion. Here the sample spans tens of thousands of clones, around 90% being singletons. This sample comprised peripheral blood, obtained on day 0 of AZD1222 vaccination. The receptors come from an adult in good health. CDR3s include the opening cysteine and the closing phenylalanine or tryptophan. The order of the fields is CDR3 protein, CDR3 DNA, CDR3 length, D gene, clone size, V gene, J gene. The D gene is left open where the match is weak. Where a row states a size, it is once, few, many or the class of an expanded clone; other rows omit it.

CASSHHRGDTEAFF,TGCGCCAGCAGCCACCACAGGGGGGACACTGAAGCTTTCTTT,14,TRBD1,once,TRBV4-1,TRBJ1-1
CASSLFSGNTIYF,TGTGCCAGCAGCCTATTCTCTGGAAACACCATATATTTT,13,.,.,TRBV14,TRBJ1-3
CASSVATEGRVGEAFF,TGTGCCAGCAGCGTAGCTACGGAGGGAAGGGTAGGTGAAGCTTTCTTT,16,.,.,TRBV9,TRBJ1-1
CASRIAAGEIYEQYF,TGCGCCAGCAGGATAGCAGCGGGGGAGATCTACGAGCAGTACTTC,15,TRBD2,.,TRBV4-1,TRBJ2-7
CASSRVNQPQHF,TGTGCCAGCAGCCGGGTAAATCAGCCCCAGCATTTT,12,.,.,TRBV3-1/TRBV3-2,TRBJ1-5
CASSLGRGVGSHEKLFF,TGTGCCAGCAGCTTGGGACGGGGAGTGGGCTCGCATGAAAAACTGTTTTTT,17,.,.,TRBV5-6,TRBJ1-4
CASSYLSRGQRETQYF,TGTGCCAGCAGTTACCTATCCAGGGGGCAACGAGAGACCCAGTACTTC,16,TRBD1,.,TRBV6-5,TRBJ2-5
CASSFGGSSYEQYF,TGTGCCAGTAGTTTCGGCGGGAGCTCCTACGAGCAGTACTTC,14,TRBD2,.,TRBV19,TRBJ2-7
CASSLVGGLNPVLTF,TGTGCCAGCAGCTTAGTAGGGGGACTAAACCCCGTCCTGACTTTC,15,.,.,TRBV11-2,TRBJ2-6
CASSVLGAVTEAFF,TGTGCCAGCAGCGTTTTAGGGGCGGTCACTGAAGCTTTCTTT,14,.,.,TRBV9,TRBJ1-1